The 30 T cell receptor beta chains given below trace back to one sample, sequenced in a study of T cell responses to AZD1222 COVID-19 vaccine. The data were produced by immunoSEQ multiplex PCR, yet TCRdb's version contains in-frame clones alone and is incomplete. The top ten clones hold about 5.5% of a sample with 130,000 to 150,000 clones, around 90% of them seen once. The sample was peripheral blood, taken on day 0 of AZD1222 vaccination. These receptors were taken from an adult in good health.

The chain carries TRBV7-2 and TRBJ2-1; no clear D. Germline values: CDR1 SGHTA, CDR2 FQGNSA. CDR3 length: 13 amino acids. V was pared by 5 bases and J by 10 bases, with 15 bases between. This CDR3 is CASSQTLGAEQFF. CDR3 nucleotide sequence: TGTGCCAGCAGCCAAACTCTAGGCGCCGAGCAGTTCTTC.

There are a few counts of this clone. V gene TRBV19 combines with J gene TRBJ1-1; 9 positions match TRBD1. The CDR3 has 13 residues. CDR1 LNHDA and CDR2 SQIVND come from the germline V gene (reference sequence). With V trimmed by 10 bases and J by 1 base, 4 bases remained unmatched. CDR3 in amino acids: CATQGQGNTEAFF. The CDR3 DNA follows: TGTGCCACTCAGGGACAGGGGAACACTGAAGCTTTCTTT.

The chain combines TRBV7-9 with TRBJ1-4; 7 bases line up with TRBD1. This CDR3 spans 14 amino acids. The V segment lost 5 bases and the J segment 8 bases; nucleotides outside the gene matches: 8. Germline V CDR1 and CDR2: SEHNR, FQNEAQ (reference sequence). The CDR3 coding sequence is TGTGCCAGCAGCCCCTCGGGACAGCCAGAAAAACTGTTTTTT. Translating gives CASSPSGQPEKLFF. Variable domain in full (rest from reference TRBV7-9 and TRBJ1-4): DTGVSQNPRHKITKRGQNVTFRCDPISEHNRLYWYRQTLGQGPEFLTYFQNEAQLEKSRLLSDRFSAERPKGSFSTLEIQRTEQGDSAMYLCASSPSGQPEKLFFGSGTQLSVL.

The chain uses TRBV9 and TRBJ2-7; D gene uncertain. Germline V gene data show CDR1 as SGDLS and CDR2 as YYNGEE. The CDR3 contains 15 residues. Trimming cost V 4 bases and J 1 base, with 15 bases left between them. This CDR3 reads CASSPRGERSYEQYF. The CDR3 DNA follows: TGTGCCAGCAGCCCACGCGGTGAGAGATCCTACGAGCAGTACTTC.

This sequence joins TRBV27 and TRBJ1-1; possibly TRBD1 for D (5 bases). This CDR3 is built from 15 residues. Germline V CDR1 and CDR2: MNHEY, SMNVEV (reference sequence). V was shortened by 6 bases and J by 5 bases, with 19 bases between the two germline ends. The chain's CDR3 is CASRLRGAVQTEAFF. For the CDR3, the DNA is TGTGCCAGCAGGCTGAGAGGGGCAGTTCAGACTGAAGCTTTCTTT.

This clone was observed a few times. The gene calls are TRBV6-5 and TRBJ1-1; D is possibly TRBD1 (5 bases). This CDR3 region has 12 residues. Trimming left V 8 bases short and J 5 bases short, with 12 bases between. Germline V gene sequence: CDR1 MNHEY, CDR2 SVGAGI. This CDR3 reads CASQGMGTEAFF. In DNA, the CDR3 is TGTGCCAGCCAGGGTATGGGAACTGAAGCTTTCTTT.

CDR3 nucleotide sequence: TGTGCCAGCAGCAAAGTTGGGGCCCCCCGGGACACTGAGCTCTATGGCTACACCTTC. Translating gives CASSKVGAPRDTELYGYTF. The gene calls are TRBV21-1 and TRBJ1-2; the DNA was not compared with TRBD1, the D call given in the table. TRBV21-1 is a documented pseudogene. This CDR3 spans 19 amino acids.

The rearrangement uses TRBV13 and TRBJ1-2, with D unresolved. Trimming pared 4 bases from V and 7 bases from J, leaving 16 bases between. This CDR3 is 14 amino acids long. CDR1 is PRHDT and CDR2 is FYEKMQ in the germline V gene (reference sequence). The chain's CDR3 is CASSSRTDRAGYTF. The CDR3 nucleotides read TGTGCCAGCAGCTCCCGCACAGACCGGGCTGGCTACACCTTC.

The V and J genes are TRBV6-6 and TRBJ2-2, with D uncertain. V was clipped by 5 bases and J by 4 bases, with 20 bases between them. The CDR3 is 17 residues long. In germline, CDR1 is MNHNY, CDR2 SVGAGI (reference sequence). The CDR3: CASSPNLRVFSTGELFF. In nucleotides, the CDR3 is TGTGCCAGCAGTCCCAATTTAAGGGTCTTTTCCACCGGGGAGCTGTTTTTT.

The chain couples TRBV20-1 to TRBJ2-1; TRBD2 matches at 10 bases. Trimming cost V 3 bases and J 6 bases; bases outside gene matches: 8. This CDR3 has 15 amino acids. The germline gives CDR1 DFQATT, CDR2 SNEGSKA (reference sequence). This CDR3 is CSASPLAGVSNEQFF. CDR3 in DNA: TGCAGTGCTAGTCCTCTAGCGGGAGTTTCCAATGAGCAGTTCTTC.

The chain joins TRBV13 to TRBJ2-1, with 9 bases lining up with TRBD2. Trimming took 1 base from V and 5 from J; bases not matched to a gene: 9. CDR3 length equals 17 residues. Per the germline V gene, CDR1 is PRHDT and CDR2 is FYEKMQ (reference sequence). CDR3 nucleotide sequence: TGTGCCAGCAGCTTAGTTGCCGCGGCTAGCGGGAACAATGAGCAGTTCTTC. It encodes CASSLVAAASGNNEQFF.

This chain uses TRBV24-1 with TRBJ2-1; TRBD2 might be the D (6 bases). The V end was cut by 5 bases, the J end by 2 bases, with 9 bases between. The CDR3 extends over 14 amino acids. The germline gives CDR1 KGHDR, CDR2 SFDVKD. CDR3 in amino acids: CATSGRGAYNEQFF. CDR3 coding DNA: TGTGCCACCAGTGGGCGGGGAGCCTACAATGAGCAGTTCTTC.

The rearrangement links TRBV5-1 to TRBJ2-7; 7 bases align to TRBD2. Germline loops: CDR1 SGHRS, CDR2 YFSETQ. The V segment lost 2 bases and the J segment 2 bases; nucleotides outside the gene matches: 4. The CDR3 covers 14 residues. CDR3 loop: CASSFGGNAYEQYF. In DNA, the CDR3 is TGCGCCAGCAGCTTCGGGGGGAACGCCTACGAGCAGTACTTC.

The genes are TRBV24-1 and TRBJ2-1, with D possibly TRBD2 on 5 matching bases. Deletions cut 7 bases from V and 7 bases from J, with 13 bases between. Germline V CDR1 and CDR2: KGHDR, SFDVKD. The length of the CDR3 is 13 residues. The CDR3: CATRGSGMNEQFF. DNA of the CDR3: TGTGCCACCAGAGGGTCGGGAATGAATGAGCAGTTCTTC.

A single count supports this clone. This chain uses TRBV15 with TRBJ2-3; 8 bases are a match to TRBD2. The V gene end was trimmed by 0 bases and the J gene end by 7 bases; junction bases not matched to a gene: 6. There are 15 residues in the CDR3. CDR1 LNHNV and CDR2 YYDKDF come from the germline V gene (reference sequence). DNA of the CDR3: TGTGCCACCAGCAGAGAGGTAGCGGGGACGCATACGCAGTATTTT. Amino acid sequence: CATSREVAGTHTQYF.

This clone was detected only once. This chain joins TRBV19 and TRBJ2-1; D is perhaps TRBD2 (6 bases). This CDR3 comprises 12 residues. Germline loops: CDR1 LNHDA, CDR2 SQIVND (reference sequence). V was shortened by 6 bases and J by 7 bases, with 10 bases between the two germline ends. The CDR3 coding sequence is TGTGCCAGTAGCGGGAGAAGAAATGAGCAGTTCTTC. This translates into CASSGRRNEQFF. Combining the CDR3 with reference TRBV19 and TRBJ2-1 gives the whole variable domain DGGITQSPKYLFRKEGQNVTLSCEQNLNHDAMYWYRQDPGQGLRLIYYSQIVNDFQKGDIAEGYSVSREKKESFPLTVTSAQKNPTAFYLCASSGRRNEQFFGPGTRLTVL.

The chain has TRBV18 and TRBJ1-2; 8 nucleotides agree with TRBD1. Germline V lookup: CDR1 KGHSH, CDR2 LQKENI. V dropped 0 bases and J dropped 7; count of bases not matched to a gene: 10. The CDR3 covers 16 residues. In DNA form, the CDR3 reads TGTGCCAGCTCACCACCGGTCAGGGGGCAAGCCCCTGGCTACACCTTC. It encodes CASSPPVRGQAPGYTF.

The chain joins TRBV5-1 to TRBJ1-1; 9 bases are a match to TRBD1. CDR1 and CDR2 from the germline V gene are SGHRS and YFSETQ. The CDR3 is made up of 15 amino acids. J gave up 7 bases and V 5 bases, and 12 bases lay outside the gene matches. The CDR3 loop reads CASRGATGGPGEAFF. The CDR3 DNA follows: TGCGCCAGCAGAGGGGCGACAGGGGGGCCGGGTGAAGCTTTCTTT.

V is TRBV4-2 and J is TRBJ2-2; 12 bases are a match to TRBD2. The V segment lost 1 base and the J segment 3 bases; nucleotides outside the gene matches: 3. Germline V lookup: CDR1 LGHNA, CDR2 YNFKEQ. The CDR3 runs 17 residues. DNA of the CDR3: TGTGCCAGCAGCCAAGGGACTAGCGGGAAGGACACCGGGGAGCTGTTTTTT. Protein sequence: CASSQGTSGKDTGELFF.

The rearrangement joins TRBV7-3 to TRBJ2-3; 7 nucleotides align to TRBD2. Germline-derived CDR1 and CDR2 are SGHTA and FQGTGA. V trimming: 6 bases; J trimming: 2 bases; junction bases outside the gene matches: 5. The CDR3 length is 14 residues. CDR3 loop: CASSFGGDTDTQYF. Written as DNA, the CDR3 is TGTGCCAGCAGTTTTGGGGGGGACACAGATACGCAGTATTTT.

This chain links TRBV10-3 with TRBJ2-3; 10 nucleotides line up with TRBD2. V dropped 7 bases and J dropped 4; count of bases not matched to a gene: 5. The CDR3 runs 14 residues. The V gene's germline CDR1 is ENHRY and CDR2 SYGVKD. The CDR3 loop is CAIKSGRGPDTQYF. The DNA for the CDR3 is TGTGCCATCAAAAGCGGGAGGGGACCAGATACGCAGTATTTT.

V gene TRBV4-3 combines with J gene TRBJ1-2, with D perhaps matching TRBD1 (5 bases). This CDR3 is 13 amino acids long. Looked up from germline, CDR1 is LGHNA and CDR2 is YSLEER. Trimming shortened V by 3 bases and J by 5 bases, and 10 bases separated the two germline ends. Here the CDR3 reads CASSHGGGYGYTF. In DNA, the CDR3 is TGCGCCAGCAGCCATGGTGGGGGTTATGGCTACACCTTC.

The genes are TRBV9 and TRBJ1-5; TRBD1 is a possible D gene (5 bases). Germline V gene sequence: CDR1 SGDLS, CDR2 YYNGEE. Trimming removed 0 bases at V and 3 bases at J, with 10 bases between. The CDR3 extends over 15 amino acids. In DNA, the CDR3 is TGTGCCAGCAGCGTAGGGGACCTTAACAATCAGCCCCAGCATTTT. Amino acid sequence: CASSVGDLNNQPQHF.

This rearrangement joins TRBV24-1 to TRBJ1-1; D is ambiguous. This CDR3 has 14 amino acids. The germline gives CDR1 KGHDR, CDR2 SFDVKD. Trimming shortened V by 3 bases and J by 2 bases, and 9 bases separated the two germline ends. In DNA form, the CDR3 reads TGTGCCACCAGTGATCCGACCTCTAACACTGAAGCTTTCTTT. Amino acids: CATSDPTSNTEAFF.

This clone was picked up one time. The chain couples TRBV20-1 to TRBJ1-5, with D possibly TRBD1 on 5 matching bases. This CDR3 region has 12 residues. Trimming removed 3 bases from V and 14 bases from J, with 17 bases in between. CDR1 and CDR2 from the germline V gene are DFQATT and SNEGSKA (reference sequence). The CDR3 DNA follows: TGCAGTGCTAGTCGTGACAGCAACGTTAAGCATTTT. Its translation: CSASRDSNVKHF.

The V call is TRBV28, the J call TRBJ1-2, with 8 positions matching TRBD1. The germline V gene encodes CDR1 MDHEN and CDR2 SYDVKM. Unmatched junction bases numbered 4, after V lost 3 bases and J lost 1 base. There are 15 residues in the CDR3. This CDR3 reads CASSLAGGGNYGYTF. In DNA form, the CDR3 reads TGTGCCAGCAGTTTGGCAGGGGGCGGTAACTATGGCTACACCTTC.

CDR3 nucleotides: TGTGCCAGCAGTTTTAGGACTAGCGGGAGGGAACGGGAGCAGTACTTC. Its translation is CASSFRTSGREREQYF. The J gene is TRBJ2-7, the V gene TRBV6-5, with 15 bases that match TRBD2. With 4 bases clipped from V and 7 bases from J, the junction kept 8 bases outside the gene matches. Looked up from germline, CDR1 is MNHEY and CDR2 is SVGAGI. The CDR3 runs 16 residues.

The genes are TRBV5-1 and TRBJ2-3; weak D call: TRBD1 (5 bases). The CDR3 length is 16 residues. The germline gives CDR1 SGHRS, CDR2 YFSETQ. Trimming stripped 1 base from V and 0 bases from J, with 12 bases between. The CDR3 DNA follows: TGCGCCAGCAGCTTGAGGGTCAGGGATAGCACAGATACGCAGTATTTT. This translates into CASSLRVRDSTDTQYF. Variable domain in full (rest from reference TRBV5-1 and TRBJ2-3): KAGVTQTPRYLIKTRGQQVTLSCSPISGHRSVSWYQQTPGQGLQFLFEYFSETQRNKGNFPGRFSGRQFSNSRSEMNVSTLELGDSALYLCASSLRVRDSTDTQYFGPGTRLTVL.

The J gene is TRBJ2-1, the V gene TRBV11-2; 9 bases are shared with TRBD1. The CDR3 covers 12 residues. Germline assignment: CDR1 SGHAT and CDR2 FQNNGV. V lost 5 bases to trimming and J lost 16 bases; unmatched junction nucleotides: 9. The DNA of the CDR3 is TGTGCCAGCAGCCGCACCGGGACAGGGCTTTTCTTC. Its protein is CASSRTGTGLFF. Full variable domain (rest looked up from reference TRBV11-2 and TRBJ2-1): EAGVAQSPRYKIIEKRQSVAFWCNPISGHATLYWYQQILGQGPKLLIQFQNNGVVDDSQLPKDRFSAERLKGVDSTLKIQPAKLEDSAVYLCASSRTGTGLFFGPGTRLTVL.

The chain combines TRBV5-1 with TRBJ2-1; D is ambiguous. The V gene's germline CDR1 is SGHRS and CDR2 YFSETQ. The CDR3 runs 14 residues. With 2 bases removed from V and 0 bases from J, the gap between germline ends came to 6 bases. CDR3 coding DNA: TGCGCCAGCAGCTTAAGCCTCTCCTACAATGAGCAGTTCTTC. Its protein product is CASSLSLSYNEQFF.